Listed here is a single T cell receptor (beta chain). Other DNA sequences in this sample translate to the same CDR3. This entry is derived from a study of blood T cell repertoires in COVID-19. The method was immunoSEQ multiplex PCR; TCRdb's version includes in-frame clones alone and lacks a portion of them. This table has a few hundred thousand clones, roughly nine tenths appearing once. The clonotype was recovered from a man between 18 and 29 years old with active or convalescent COVID-19. Sample: peripheral blood.

The CDR3 DNA follows: TGTGCCAGCAGTAGGGGGAATGAGCAGTTCTTC. Encoded protein: CASSRGNEQFF. This rearrangement joins TRBV28 to TRBJ2-1, with a tentative D call TRBD1 (6 bases). Germline loops: CDR1 MDHEN, CDR2 SYDVKM. The V and J ends lost 5 bases and 7 bases respectively, with 6 bases between them. CDR3 length: 11 residues.